The T cell receptor (beta chain) described here comes from a study of naive CD8 T cells in extremely preterm neonates. Worth noting for this clone: What it recognizes is unknown. Other DNA sequences from this sample encode an identical CDR3 as well.

Clones were read by immunoSEQ multiplex PCR, and TCRdb kept only the in-frame ones, dropping some. Of 21,000 or so clones listed, roughly 88% are singletons. Extremely preterm deliveries at about 22-27 weeks of gestation provided the preterm samples. Live Annexin V-negative naive CD3+CD8+CD45RA+CCR7+ T cells were sorted. Each sample had roughly 19,000–100,000 sorted naive CD8+ T cells. Broader study findings: Term neonates 0.4%, young children 0.025% to 0.03%, adults 0.01%; preterm neonates shared 2.7%. Relative to older groups, preterm infants had shorter, less trimmed CDR3s with fewer N additions.

The sequence derives from a boy who was born preterm. Sequences were obtained from naive CD8+ T cells from cord blood.

The CDR3 reads CASSVADRAYEQYF. The DNA for the CDR3 is TGTGCCAGCAGCGTAGCAGACAGGGCCTACGAGCAGTACTTC. The chain is built from TRBV9 and TRBJ2-7, with 7 nucleotides matching TRBD1. Trimming at V came to 0 bases and at J to 2 bases, leaving 2 bases not matched to a gene. The CDR3 is 14 amino acids. Germline loops: CDR1 SGDLS, CDR2 YYNGEE. Based on the CDR3 plus reference TRBV9 and TRBJ2-7, the full variable domain is DSGVTQTPKHLITATGQRVTLRCSPRSGDLSVYWYQQSLDQGLQFLIQYYNGEERAKGNILERFSAQQFPDLHSELNLSSLELGDSALYFCASSVADRAYEQYFGPGTRLTVT.